This T cell receptor (beta chain) was retrieved from a study of blood T cells in healthy people across ages. Sample-barcoded 5' priming and a J-beta primer mix drove a second PCR of roughly 7 to 11 cycles. Using its own MiXCR run on the 5' RACE reads, TCRdb lists one record per CDR3 protein. Of around 580,000 distinct CDR3 sequences in the sample, under 55% are singletons; the top ten hold about 22%. As to this clonotype: The antigen is unknown.

With V trimmed by 5 bases and J by 3 bases, 8 bases remained unmatched. The CDR3 runs to 16 residues. Germline V gene lookup returns CDR1 SGHAT and CDR2 FQNNGV. Study results and limitations: TCR beta diversity was tightly associated with the proportion of naive T cells. From one million sequenced T cells, diversity estimates were lower bounds.

V is TRBV11-2 and J is TRBJ2-1; TRBD1 agrees at 9 bases. Sequencing input: blood. The TCR was taken from an elderly man in good health. CDR3 sequence reads: CASSPTGTGFYNEQFF. The CDR3 nucleotides are TGTGCCAGCAGCCCCACCGGGACAGGGTTCTACAATGAGCAGTTCTTC.